This T cell receptor beta chain was retrieved from a study of T cells in Graves' hyperthyroidism and ophthalmopathy. The overall study: Peripheral blood samples were taken at initial diagnosis, prior to any treatment.

Overall study results and limits: Most expanded thyroid clonotypes above 0.001 recurred in blood. Stable hyperthyroidism was separated from ophthalmopathy by a model based on 13 V-J features.

Amplified TCR beta CDR3 regions came from RNA transcripts. The HTBI primer set was used in a first-round RT-PCR of the TCR CDR3. TCRdb reprocessed the multiplex PCR reads via MiXCR and lists one record per CDR3 protein. The data hold roughly 550,000 distinct CDR3 sequences, with about 16% observed a single time. Using around 10 ml of fresh peripheral blood, PBMCs were prepared. Notes on this clonotype: Its antigen is unknown.

Germline CDR1 SEHNR, CDR2 FQNEAQ (reference sequence). The V gene lost 1 base and the J gene lost 10 bases, with 10 bases spanning the gap. There are 12 residues in the CDR3. The genes are TRBV7-9 and TRBJ1-1, with a weak D call TRBD1 (6 bases). The sequencing sample was made of blood. The sequence was obtained from a woman in her twenties or thirties with Graves' ophthalmopathy. The CDR3 DNA follows: TGTGCCAGCAGCTTAGACAGGGTCGGAGCTTTCTTT. This sequence encodes CASSLDRVGAFF.